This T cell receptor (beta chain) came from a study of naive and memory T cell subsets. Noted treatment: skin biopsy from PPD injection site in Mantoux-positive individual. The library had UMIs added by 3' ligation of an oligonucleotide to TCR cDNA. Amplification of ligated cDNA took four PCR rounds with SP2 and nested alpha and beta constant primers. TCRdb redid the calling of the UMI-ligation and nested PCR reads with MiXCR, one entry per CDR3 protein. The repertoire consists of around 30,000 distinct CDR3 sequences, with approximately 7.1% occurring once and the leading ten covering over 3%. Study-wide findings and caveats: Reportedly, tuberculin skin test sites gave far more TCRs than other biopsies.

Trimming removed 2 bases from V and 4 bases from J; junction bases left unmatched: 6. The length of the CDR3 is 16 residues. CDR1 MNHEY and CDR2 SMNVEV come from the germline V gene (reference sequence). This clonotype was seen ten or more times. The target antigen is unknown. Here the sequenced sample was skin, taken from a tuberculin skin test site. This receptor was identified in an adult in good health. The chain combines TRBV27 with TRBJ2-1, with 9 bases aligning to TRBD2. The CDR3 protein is CASSLVAGVMYNEQFF. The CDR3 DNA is TGTGCCAGCAGTTTAGTAGCGGGGGTGATGTACAATGAGCAGTTCTTC.